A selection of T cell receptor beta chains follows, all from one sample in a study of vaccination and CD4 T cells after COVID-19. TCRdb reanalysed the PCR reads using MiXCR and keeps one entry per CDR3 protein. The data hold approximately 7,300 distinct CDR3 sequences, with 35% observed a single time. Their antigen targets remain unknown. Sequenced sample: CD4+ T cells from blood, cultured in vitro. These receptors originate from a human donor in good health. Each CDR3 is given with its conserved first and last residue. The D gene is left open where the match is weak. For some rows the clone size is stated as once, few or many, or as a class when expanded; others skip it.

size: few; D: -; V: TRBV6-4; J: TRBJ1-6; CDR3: CASSNGGAGSPLHF; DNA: TGTGCCAGCTCGAACGGGGGCGCGGGTTCACCCCTCCACTTT
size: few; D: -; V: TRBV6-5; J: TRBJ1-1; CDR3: CASSYSRGGTEAFF; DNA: TGTGCCAGCAGTTACTCACGGGGGGGCACTGAAGCTTTCTTT
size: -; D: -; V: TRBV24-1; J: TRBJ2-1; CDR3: CATSEGQGPSSYNEQFF; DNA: TGTGCCACCAGTGAGGGGCAGGGCCCGAGCTCCTACAATGAGCAGTTCTTC
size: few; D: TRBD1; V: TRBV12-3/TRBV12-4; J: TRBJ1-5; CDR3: CASSPGQRNQPQHF; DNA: TGTGCCAGCAGTCCGGGACAGCGCAATCAGCCCCAGCATTTT
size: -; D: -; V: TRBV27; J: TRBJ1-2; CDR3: CASSLDASYGYTF; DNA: TGTGCCAGCAGTTTAGACGCCTCCTATGGCTACACCTTC
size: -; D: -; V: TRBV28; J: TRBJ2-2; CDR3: CASSLDTGELFF; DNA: TGTGCCAGCAGTTTAGACACCGGGGAGCTGTTTTTT
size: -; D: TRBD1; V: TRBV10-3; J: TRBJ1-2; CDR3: CAISVQGADYSYTF; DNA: TGTGCCATCAGCGTCCAGGGGGCCGACTATAGCTACACCTTC
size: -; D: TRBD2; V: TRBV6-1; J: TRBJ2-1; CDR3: CASLSAGGWSEQFF; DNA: TGTGCCAGCCTGTCCGCGGGGGGCTGGAGTGAGCAGTTCTTC
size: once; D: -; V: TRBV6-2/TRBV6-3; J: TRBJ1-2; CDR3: CVSSPFQQGVYGYTF; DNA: TGTGTCAGCAGTCCCTTCCAACAGGGAGTCTATGGCTACACCTTC
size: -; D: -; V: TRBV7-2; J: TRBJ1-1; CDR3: CASSLAFDMPTEAFF; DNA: TGTGCCAGCAGCTTAGCATTTGACATGCCCACTGAAGCTTTCTTT
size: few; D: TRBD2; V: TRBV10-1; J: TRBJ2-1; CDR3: CASSEFRTSSYNEQFF; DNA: TGCGCCAGCAGTGAGTTCAGGACTAGCTCCTACAATGAGCAGTTCTTC
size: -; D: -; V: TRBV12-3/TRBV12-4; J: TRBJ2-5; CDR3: CASSFEEETQYF; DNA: TGTGCCAGCAGTTTTGAGGAAGAGACCCAGTACTTC
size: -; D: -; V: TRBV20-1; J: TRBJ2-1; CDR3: CSSGGAPYNEQFF; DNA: TGCAGTTCAGGCGGGGCGCCCTACAATGAGCAGTTCTTC
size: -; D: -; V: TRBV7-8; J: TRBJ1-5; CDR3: CASSLEQPQPQHF; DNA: TGTGCCAGCAGCTTAGAACAACCACAGCCCCAGCATTTT
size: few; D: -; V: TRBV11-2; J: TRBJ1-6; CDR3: CASSLAIGQGGNSSPLHF; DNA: TGTGCCAGCAGCTTAGCAATAGGCCAGGGAGGAAATAGTTCACCCCTCCACTTT
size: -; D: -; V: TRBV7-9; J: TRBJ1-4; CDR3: CASSPPGKLFF; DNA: TGTGCCAGCAGCCCGCCCGGAAAACTGTTTTTT
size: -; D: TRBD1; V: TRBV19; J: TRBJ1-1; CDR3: CASIPGQGWGTEAFF; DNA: TGTGCCAGTATACCGGGACAGGGGTGGGGAACTGAAGCTTTCTTT
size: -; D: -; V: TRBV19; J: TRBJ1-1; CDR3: CASSAGLNTEAFF; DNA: TGTGCCAGTAGTGCGGGACTCAACACTGAAGCTTTCTTT
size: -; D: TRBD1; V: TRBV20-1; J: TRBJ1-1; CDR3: CSAPHRGAMNTEAFF; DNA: TGCAGTGCCCCTCACAGGGGCGCCATGAACACTGAAGCTTTCTTT
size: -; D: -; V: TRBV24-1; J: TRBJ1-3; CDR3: CATRHRVSGNTIYF; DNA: TGTGCCACCAGACACAGGGTTTCAGGAAACACCATATATTTT
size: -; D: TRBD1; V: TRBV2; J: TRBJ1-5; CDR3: CASSEQGQHSNQPQHF; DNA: TGTGCCAGCAGTGAACAGGGACAGCATAGCAATCAGCCCCAGCATTTT
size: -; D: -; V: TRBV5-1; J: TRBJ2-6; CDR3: CASSPPFLSGANVLTF; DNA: TGCGCCAGCAGCCCGCCGTTCCTATCTGGGGCCAACGTCCTGACTTTC
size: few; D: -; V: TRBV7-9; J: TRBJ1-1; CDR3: CASSLDDTEAFF; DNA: TGTGCCAGCAGCTTAGACGACACTGAAGCTTTCTTT
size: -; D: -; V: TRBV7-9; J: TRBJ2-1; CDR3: CASSLDTNEQFF; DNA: TGTGCCAGCAGCCTTGACACCAATGAGCAGTTCTTC
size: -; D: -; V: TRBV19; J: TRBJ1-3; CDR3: CASVNWGTIYF; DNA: TGTGCCAGCGTAAACTGGGGGACCATATATTTT
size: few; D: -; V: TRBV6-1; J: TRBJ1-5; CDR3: CASRFTRDSNQPQHF; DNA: TGTGCCAGCAGGTTTACGCGAGACAGCAATCAGCCCCAGCATTTT
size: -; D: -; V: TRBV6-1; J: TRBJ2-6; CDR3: CASTEPGIGAGANVLTF; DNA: TGTGCCAGCACCGAGCCTGGAATAGGGGCTGGGGCCAACGTCCTGACTTTC
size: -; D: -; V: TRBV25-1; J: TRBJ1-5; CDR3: CASSESGGNQPQHF; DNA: TGTGCCAGCAGTGAATCTGGGGGCAATCAGCCCCAGCATTTT
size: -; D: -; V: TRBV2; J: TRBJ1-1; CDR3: CASSEARGLGGTEAFF; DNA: TGTGCCAGCAGTGAAGCGCGGGGGCTCGGCGGCACTGAAGCTTTCTTT
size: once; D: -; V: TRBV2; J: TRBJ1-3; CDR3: CASSNNYGNTIYF; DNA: TGTGCCAGCAGTAATAACTACGGAAACACCATATATTTT
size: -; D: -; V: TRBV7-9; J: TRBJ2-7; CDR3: CASSPEGDEQYF; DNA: TGTGCCAGCAGCCCTGAGGGGGACGAGCAGTACTTC
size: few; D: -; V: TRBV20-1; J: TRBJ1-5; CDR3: CSARSTGLGNQPQHF; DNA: TGCAGTGCTAGATCGACAGGACTAGGGAATCAGCCCCAGCATTTT
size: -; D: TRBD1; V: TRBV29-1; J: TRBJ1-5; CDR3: CSVTGTGDRQPQHF; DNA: TGCAGCGTAACCGGGACAGGGGATCGTCAGCCCCAGCATTTT
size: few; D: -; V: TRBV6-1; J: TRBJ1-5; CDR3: CASKLFQGQPQHF; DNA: TGTGCCAGCAAGCTTTTCCAGGGTCAGCCCCAGCATTTT
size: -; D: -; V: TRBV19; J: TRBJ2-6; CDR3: CASKVLSSPSGANVLTF; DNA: TGTGCCAGTAAGGTTCTGAGCTCTCCCTCTGGGGCCAACGTCCTGACTTTC
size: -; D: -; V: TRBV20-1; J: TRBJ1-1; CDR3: CSARDPTGAKNTEAFF; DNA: TGCAGTGCTAGAGATCCGACAGGAGCAAAGAACACTGAAGCTTTCTTT
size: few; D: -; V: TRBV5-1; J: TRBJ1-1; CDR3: CASSLEWNTEAFF; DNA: TGCGCCAGCAGCTTGGAGTGGAACACTGAAGCTTTCTTT
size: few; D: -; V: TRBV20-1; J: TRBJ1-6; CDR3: CSARDTWGDGNSPLHF; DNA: TGCAGTGCTAGAGATACTTGGGGTGATGGCAATTCACCCCTCCACTTT
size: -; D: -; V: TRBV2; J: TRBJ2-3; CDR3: CASMGGLTDTQYF; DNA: TGTGCCAGCATGGGGGGGCTCACAGATACGCAGTATTTT
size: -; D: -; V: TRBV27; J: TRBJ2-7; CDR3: CASSLSVADPYEQYF; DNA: TGTGCCAGCAGTTTATCGGTAGCGGACCCCTACGAGCAGTACTTC
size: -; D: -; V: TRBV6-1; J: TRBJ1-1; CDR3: CASSIAGTLNTEAFF; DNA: TGTGCCAGCAGCATCGCAGGGACGTTGAACACTGAAGCTTTCTTT
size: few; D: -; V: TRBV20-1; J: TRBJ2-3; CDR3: CSARDPAGGNTDTQYF; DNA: TGCAGTGCTAGAGATCCGGCCGGGGGTAACACAGATACGCAGTATTTT
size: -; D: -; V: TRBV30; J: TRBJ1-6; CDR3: CAWKTANSPLHF; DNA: TGTGCCTGGAAGACAGCTAATTCACCCCTCCACTTT
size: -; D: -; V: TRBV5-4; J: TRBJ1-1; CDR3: CASSIDSAEAFF; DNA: TGTGCCAGCAGTATCGACAGCGCAGAAGCTTTCTTT
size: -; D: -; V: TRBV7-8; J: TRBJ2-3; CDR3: CASSLLADTQYF; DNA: TGTGCCAGCAGCTTATTAGCAGATACGCAGTATTTT
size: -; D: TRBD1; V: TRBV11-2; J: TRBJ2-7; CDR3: CASSHDRGEQYF; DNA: TGTGCCAGCAGCCACGACAGGGGCGAGCAGTACTTC
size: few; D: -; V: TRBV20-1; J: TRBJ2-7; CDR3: CSASGNSYEQYF; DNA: TGCAGTGCTAGCGGGAACTCCTACGAGCAGTACTTC
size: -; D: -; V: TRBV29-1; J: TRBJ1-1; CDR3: CSGGDYMNTEAFF; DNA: TGCAGCGGAGGGGACTACATGAACACTGAAGCTTTCTTT